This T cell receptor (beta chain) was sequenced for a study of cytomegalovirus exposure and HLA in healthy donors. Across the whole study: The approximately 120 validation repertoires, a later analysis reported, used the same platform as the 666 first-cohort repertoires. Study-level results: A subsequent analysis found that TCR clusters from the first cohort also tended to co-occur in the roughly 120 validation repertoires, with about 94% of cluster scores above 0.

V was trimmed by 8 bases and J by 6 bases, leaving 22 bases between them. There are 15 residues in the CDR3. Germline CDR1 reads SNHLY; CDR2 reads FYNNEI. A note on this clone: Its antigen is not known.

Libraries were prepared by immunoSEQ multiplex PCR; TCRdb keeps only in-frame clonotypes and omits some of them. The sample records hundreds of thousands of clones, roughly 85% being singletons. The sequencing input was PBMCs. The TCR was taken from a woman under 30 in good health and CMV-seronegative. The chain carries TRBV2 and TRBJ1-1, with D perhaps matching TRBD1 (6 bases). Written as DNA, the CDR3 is TGTGCCAGCGGGTACTCCCAGGGGATTTCTGCTGAAGCTTTCTTT. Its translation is CASGYSQGISAEAFF.